The 27 T cell receptor beta chains below all came from one sample that was sequenced in a study of T-cell memory formation after mild COVID-19. In TCRdb, the 5' RACE reads were re-called with MiXCR into one record per CDR3 protein. The sample yields just over 350,000 distinct CDR3 sequences, over 13% seen once. The specimen was PBMCs or a T cell subset sorted from them (not recorded which). These receptor sequences come from a man aged 18 to 29 who had mild COVID-19 (a few samples of this study predate the infection). Cell type and time point are not known.

The gene calls are TRBV6-4 and TRBJ2-3, with D possibly TRBD2 on 5 matching bases. The V and J ends lost 4 bases and 4 bases respectively, with 9 bases between them. Germline V gene lookup returns CDR1 MRHNA and CDR2 SNTAGT. The CDR3 sequence is 13 residues long. The CDR3 reads CASSAGISDTQYF. DNA for the CDR3: TGTGCCAGCAGTGCCGGGATCTCAGATACGCAGTATTTT.

The chain combines TRBV20-1 with TRBJ2-5, with D hard to call. The germline CDR1 and CDR2 sequences are DFQATT and SNEGSKA (reference sequence). The CDR3 length is 13 residues. V gave up 7 bases and J gave up 3 bases, with 15 bases separating them. The CDR3 bases are TGCAGTGGGCAGTCCCCTGGTAAAGAGACCCAGTACTTC. Amino acids: CSGQSPGKETQYF.

This clonotype has just a few counts. The rearrangement joins TRBV28 to TRBJ1-5, with D unresolved. V was clipped by 6 bases and J by 3 bases, with 3 bases between them. The germline V gene encodes CDR1 MDHEN and CDR2 SYDVKM. This CDR3 spans 11 amino acids. CDR3 protein: CASRNNQPQHF. Written as DNA, the CDR3 is TGTGCCAGCAGGAACAATCAGCCCCAGCATTTT.

The chain recombines TRBV29-1 with TRBJ1-2; D is uncertain. Germline assignment: CDR1 SQVTM and CDR2 ANQGSEA. The V end was cut by 3 bases, the J end by 4 bases, with 6 bases between. The CDR3 has 11 amino acids. The CDR3 DNA reads as TGCAGCGTTGACGGATTCTATGGCTACACCTTC. Protein: CSVDGFYGYTF.

This clonotype has a handful of counts. The rearrangement links TRBV2 to TRBJ2-3, with 7 bases that match TRBD2. CDR3 length: 14 residues. The V gene end was trimmed by 11 bases and the J gene end by 1 base; junction bases not matched to a gene: 9. Germline V gene data show CDR1 as SNHLY and CDR2 as FYNNEI. For the CDR3, the DNA is TGTGCCCCCAAACAGCGGGGCCGCACAGATACGCAGTATTTT. Encoded protein: CAPKQRGRTDTQYF. The whole variable domain, filled in from reference TRBV2 and TRBJ2-3, reads EPEVTQTPSHQVTQMGQEVILRCVPISNHLYFYWYRQILGQKVEFLVSFYNNEISEKSEIFDDQFSVERPDGSNFTLKIRSTKLEDSAMYFCAPKQRGRTDTQYFGPGTRLTVL.

The V and J genes are TRBV7-2 and TRBJ2-5; D remains ambiguous. The CDR3 is made up of 14 amino acids. The germline gives CDR1 SGHTA, CDR2 FQGNSA. V dropped 2 bases and J dropped 5 bases, with 12 bases sitting between them. The CDR3 here is CASSLSVARETQYF. CDR3 DNA: TGTGCCAGCAGCTTAAGTGTGGCTCGGGAGACCCAGTACTTC.

This chain connects TRBV12-3 or TRBV12-4 to TRBJ1-2, with TRBD1 as a possible D gene (5 bases). V was cut by 6 bases and J by 7 bases, with 18 bases left in between. The CDR3 has 14 amino acids. The CDR3 DNA is TGTGCCAGCAGCCCGGGGACGAATAGGGGTGGCTACACCTTC. Translating it yields CASSPGTNRGGYTF.

This clonotype was detected a few times. This chain joins TRBV20-1 and TRBJ2-7; 10 positions agree with TRBD1. The CDR3 loop spans 12 amino acids. Germline CDR1 is DFQATT and CDR2 is SNEGSKA (reference sequence). J lost 7 bases, V lost 5 bases, and 5 bases had no gene match. The CDR3, as DNA: TGCAGTGCTCCACGACAGGGGGCTGAGCAGTACTTC. It encodes CSAPRQGAEQYF.

The DNA for the CDR3 is TGCGCCAGCAATAATTTTGGGGGAACCCAAGAGACCCAGTACTTC. Translation gives CASNNFGGTQETQYF. V is TRBV5-1 and J is TRBJ2-5; TRBD1 or TRBD2 may be the D gene (5 bases each). V was cut by 6 bases and J by 1 base, with 16 bases left in between. Germline-derived CDR1 and CDR2 are SGHRS and YFSETQ. CDR3 length equals 15 residues.

The table lists this clonotype with a few counts. The chain combines TRBV4-3 with TRBJ2-6; a possible D gene is TRBD1 (5 bases). CDR3 length equals 17 residues. Trimming removed 1 base from V and 0 bases from J, with 10 bases in between. The germline V gene has CDR1 LGHNA and CDR2 YSLEER. The DNA for the CDR3 is TGCGCCAGCAGCCAAGCAGACAGCCCCTCTGGGGCCAACGTCCTGACTTTC. Its translation is CASSQADSPSGANVLTF.

This clonotype appeared many times. The CDR3 coding sequence is TGTGCCAGCAGTTTAGGGGTGGGACCCGGCTACACCTTC. Its translation: CASSLGVGPGYTF. The chain links TRBV12-3 or TRBV12-4 to TRBJ1-2, with a tentative D call TRBD1 (5 bases). This CDR3 is 13 amino acids long. V gave up 1 base and J gave up 8 bases, with 11 bases separating them.

The chain uses TRBV5-1 and TRBJ2-5; possible D gene TRBD1, 6 bases. The CDR3 is 15 residues long. Germline CDR1 reads SGHRS; CDR2 reads YFSETQ. Trimming pared 0 bases from V and 5 bases from J, leaving 14 bases between. CDR3 amino acids: CASSLAGSGVETQYF. The CDR3 nucleotides read TGCGCCAGCAGCTTGGCCGGGTCAGGGGTGGAGACCCAGTACTTC.

This clonotype was seen repeatedly, ten times or more. The V call is TRBV7-2, the J call TRBJ2-1; no clear D. V lost 6 bases to trimming and J lost 2 bases, with 14 bases between them. Germline V gives CDR1 SGHTA, CDR2 FQGNSA. The CDR3 is 15 amino acids. The CDR3, as DNA: TGTGCCAGCAGGGTCCCTGCGGTGACCTACAATGAGCAGTTCTTC. This translates into CASRVPAVTYNEQFF.

The chain employs TRBV4-3 and TRBJ1-2; 7 bases align to TRBD1. The V gene's germline CDR1 is LGHNA and CDR2 YSLEER. The CDR3 has 13 residues. V was pared by 1 base and J by 8 bases, with 4 bases of the junction left unmatched. CDR3 sequence: CASSQGGDRGYTF. The CDR3 coding sequence is TGCGCCAGCAGCCAAGGTGGGGACAGAGGCTACACCTTC.

Ten or more counts support this clonotype. The chain carries TRBV7-9 and TRBJ2-1, with 7 positions matching TRBD2. V lost 5 bases, J lost 7 bases, and 5 bases stayed unmatched. In germline, CDR1 is SEHNR, CDR2 FQNEAQ (reference sequence). This CDR3 region has 13 residues. The CDR3 region has the DNA TGTGCCAGCAGCGGCCAGGGAGGGAATGAGCAGTTCTTC. Translation: CASSGQGGNEQFF.

This clonotype was seen repeatedly, ten times or more. The rearrangement uses TRBV12-3 or TRBV12-4 and TRBJ1-3; D not resolved. The CDR3 spans 12 residues. V gave up 5 bases and J gave up 0 bases, with 2 bases separating them. The CDR3 nucleotides are TGTGCCAGCAGTCTCTCTGGAAACACCATATATTTT. This codes for CASSLSGNTIYF.

This clonotype was counted only a few times. The V and J genes are TRBV11-1 and TRBJ2-7; the D gene is possibly TRBD2 (5 bases). V was pared by 6 bases and J by 3 bases, with 12 bases between. The CDR3 length is 13 residues. Germline V gene sequence: CDR1 SGHAT, CDR2 FQDESV (reference sequence). CDR3 region: CASSFGLNYEQYF. The DNA for the CDR3 is TGTGCCAGCAGTTTCGGACTGAACTACGAGCAGTACTTC. Combining the CDR3 with reference TRBV11-1 and TRBJ2-7 gives the whole variable domain EAEVAQSPRYKITEKSQAVAFWCDPISGHATLYWYRQILGQGPELLVQFQDESVVDDSQLPKDRFSAERLKGVDSTLKIQPAELGDSAMYLCASSFGLNYEQYFGPGTRLTVT.

The rearrangement uses TRBV5-4 and TRBJ2-7; TRBD2 agrees at 9 bases. The trim removed 5 bases at V and 6 bases at J, leaving 12 bases unmatched. Germline V CDR1 and CDR2: SGHNT, YYREEE (reference sequence). The length of the CDR3 is 15 residues. CDR3 residues: CASRQGPAGGLEQYF. The DNA of the CDR3 is TGTGCCAGCAGACAGGGGCCAGCGGGGGGCCTCGAGCAGTACTTC.

This chain links TRBV6-2 or TRBV6-3 with TRBJ1-1; D not certain. V was cut by 6 bases and J by 4 bases, with 12 bases left in between. Per the germline V gene, CDR1 is MNHEY and CDR2 is SVGEGT. This CDR3 has 13 residues. This CDR3 is CASRRRETTEAFF. The CDR3 coding sequence is TGTGCCAGCAGACGCCGGGAGACCACTGAAGCTTTCTTT.

V usage is TRBV6-2 or TRBV6-3 and J usage is TRBJ2-7; the match to TRBD1 covers 10 bases. CDR3 length equals 11 residues. CDR1 and CDR2 (germline): MNHEY, SVGEGT. The V gene end was trimmed by 5 bases and the J gene end by 12 bases; junction bases not matched to a gene: 4. The CDR3: CASSRTGGRYF. CDR3 DNA sequence: TGTGCCAGCAGTAGGACAGGGGGACGGTACTTC.

The J gene is TRBJ1-4, the V gene TRBV28, with 11 bases that match TRBD1. With V trimmed by 5 bases and J by 7 bases, 6 bases remained unmatched. Germline lookup yields CDR1 MDHEN and CDR2 SYDVKM. The CDR3 is made up of 15 amino acids. In DNA, the CDR3 is TGTGCCAGCAGTCCGCCGGGACAGGGGGGTGAAAAACTGTTTTTT. Translation: CASSPPGQGGEKLFF.

The V call is TRBV30, the J call TRBJ1-3; D uncertain. The CDR3 has 12 amino acids. From germline, CDR1 is GTSNPN and CDR2 SVGIG (reference sequence). Trimming removed 4 bases at V and 2 bases at J, with 6 bases between. Here the CDR3 reads CAWTATGNTIYF. As DNA, the CDR3 is TGTGCCTGGACCGCGACTGGAAACACCATATATTTT. The whole variable domain, filled in from reference TRBV30 and TRBJ1-3, reads SQTIHQWPATLVQPVGSPLSLECTVEGTSNPNLYWYRQAAGRGLQLLFYSVGIGQISSEVPQNLSASRPQDRQFILSSKKLLLSDSGFYLCAWTATGNTIYFGEGSWLTVV.

The chain joins TRBV5-1 to TRBJ1-6, with 9 bases identical to TRBD1. This CDR3 has 16 amino acids. The V segment lost 0 bases and the J segment 8 bases; nucleotides outside the gene matches: 6. The germline V gene encodes CDR1 SGHRS and CDR2 YFSETQ. Written as DNA, the CDR3 is TGCGCCAGCAGCTTGGGAACGACAGGGGGTCATTCACCCCTCCACTTT. This codes for CASSLGTTGGHSPLHF.

This clonotype was picked up many times. The rearrangement links TRBV7-2 to TRBJ2-5; D unclear. The germline V and J ends were trimmed by 1 base and 5 bases, with 8 bases remaining between them. Germline V lookup: CDR1 SGHTA, CDR2 FQGNSA. The CDR3 spans 13 residues. CDR3 amino acids: CASSLELEETQYF. The DNA of the CDR3 is TGTGCCAGCAGCTTAGAGCTAGAGGAGACCCAGTACTTC.

The genes are TRBV5-6 and TRBJ2-1; TRBD2 agrees at 8 bases. The V gene end was trimmed by 5 bases and the J gene end by 3 bases; junction bases not matched to a gene: 4. CDR1 is SGHDT and CDR2 is YYEEEE in the germline V gene. The CDR3 contains 14 residues. This chain's CDR3 is CASRLGGVYNEQFF. In DNA, the CDR3 is TGTGCCAGCAGACTCGGGGGGGTCTACAATGAGCAGTTCTTC.

The chain combines TRBV19 with TRBJ2-7; 13 bases are shared with TRBD2. This CDR3 is 16 amino acids long. The trim removed 4 bases at V and 4 bases at J, leaving 7 bases unmatched. Germline CDR1 reads LNHDA; CDR2 reads SQIVND (reference sequence). The CDR3 is CASSTPGLAGDYEQYF. DNA for the CDR3: TGTGCCAGTAGTACCCCAGGACTAGCGGGGGATTACGAGCAGTACTTC.

This clonotype appeared many times. The chain recombines TRBV12-3 or TRBV12-4 with TRBJ1-1; weak D call: TRBD1 (5 bases). Trimming removed 1 base from V and 1 base from J, with 7 bases in between. This CDR3 is 14 amino acids long. The CDR3 here is CASSLDQGNTEAFF. Here the CDR3 DNA reads TGTGCCAGCAGTTTAGACCAGGGGAACACTGAAGCTTTCTTT.